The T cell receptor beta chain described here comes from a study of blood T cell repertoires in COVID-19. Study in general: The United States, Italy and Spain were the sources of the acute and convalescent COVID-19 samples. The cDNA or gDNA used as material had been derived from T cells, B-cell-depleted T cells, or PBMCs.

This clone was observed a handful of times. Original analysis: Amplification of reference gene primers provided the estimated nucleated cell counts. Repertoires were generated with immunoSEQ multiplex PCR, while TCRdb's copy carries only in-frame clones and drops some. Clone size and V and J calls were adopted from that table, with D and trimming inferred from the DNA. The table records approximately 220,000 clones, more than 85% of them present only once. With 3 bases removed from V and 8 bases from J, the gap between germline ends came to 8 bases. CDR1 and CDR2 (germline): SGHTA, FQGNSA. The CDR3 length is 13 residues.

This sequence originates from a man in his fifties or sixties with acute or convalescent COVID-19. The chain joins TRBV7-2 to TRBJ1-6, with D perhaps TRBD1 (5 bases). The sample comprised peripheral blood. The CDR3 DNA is TGTGCCAGCAGCTTCCAGGGATATTCACCCCTCCACTTT. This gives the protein CASSFQGYSPLHF.